This T cell receptor beta chain is from a study of Ad26.COV2.S vaccination and SARS-CoV-2 variants. Study-level background: A participant enrolled in the COV1001 Ad26.COV2.S trial arm provided the sample.

In the case of this clone: The antigen remains undetermined.

Generated by immunoSEQ multiplex PCR, the TCRdb table keeps only in-frame clones and is missing some. The sample holds 400,000 or so clones, about nine tenths seen once. Study results and caveats: Substantial breadth was reportedly displayed by spike-specific CD8+ and CD4+ T cell responses after vaccination.

The CDR3 totals 14 residues. Germline V gene data show CDR1 as SGHTA and CDR2 as FQGNSA. Trimming took off 0 bases at V and 5 bases at J, with 10 bases between the two ends. Documented treatment: around 19 received Ad26.COV2.S at low or high dose, single or two shots; several received placebo; per-sample allocation not given. At day 63 after the first vaccine or placebo injection, samples were drawn. In Boston, an adult donor aged 18-55 years took part. An Ad26 vector expressing Wuhan-strain SARS-CoV-2 spike constituted the vaccine. Material: peripheral blood, obtained in a trial of Ad26.COV2.S vaccine versus placebo. The V gene is TRBV7-2, the J gene TRBJ2-5; weak D call: TRBD2 (5 bases). This clonotype originated in a person aged 18-60 years who received the Ad26.COV2.S COVID-19 vaccine or a placebo. The DNA of the CDR3 is TGTGCCAGCAGCTTAGCAGGTTGGAGGGAGACCCAGTACTTC. Amino acid sequence: CASSLAGWRETQYF.